The 26 T cell receptor beta chains in this list originate from one sample, sequenced in a study of T-cell reconstitution after alpha-beta-depleted transplantation in children (dated by TCRdb to the mid-2010s). Receptor libraries were prepared by PCR. Data came from an Illumina HiSeq 2500. TCR libraries were prepared with molecular barcoding, using unique molecular identifiers to normalize TCRbeta repertoire quantification. TCRdb ran its own pipeline on the public reads, namely fastp trimming at Q25 and MiXCR clone calling, and kept in-frame beta chains. Identical CDR3 protein sequences are pooled into one entry, listed with their most common genes and DNA. The sample table holds about a million distinct CDR3 sequences, of which about 31% were seen once. Of the sample, about 28% is held by the ten largest clones. The sample's treatment or condition label is to be understood as: allogeneic hematopoietic cell transplantation with graft depleted of TCRalphabeta T cells and CD19 B cells.

Sequencing used PBMCs, mostly from graft donor cells, obtained 360 days after TCRalphabeta/CD19-depleted stem cell transplant. These receptor sequences come from a boy under two years old who had a stem cell transplant for SCID, so the T cells may come from the graft donor.

V gene TRBV18 combines with J gene TRBJ1-1, with D unclear. The germline gives CDR1 KGHSH, CDR2 LQKENI. This CDR3 has 14 amino acids. V was shortened by 4 bases and J by 1 base, with 10 bases between the two germline ends. CDR3 nucleotides: TGTGCCAGCTCACAGGGATCCCGGAACACTGAAGCTTTCTTT. Protein product: CASSQGSRNTEAFF. Looking up the rest from reference TRBV18 and TRBJ1-1 gives the full variable domain: NAGVMQNPRHLVRRRGQEARLRCSPMKGHSHVYWYRQLPEEGLKFMVYLQKENIIDESGMPKERFSAEFPKEGPSILRIQQVVRGDSAAYFCASSQGSRNTEAFFGQGTRLTVV.

This clonotype turned up a few times. The genes are TRBV5-1 and TRBJ1-4; D not resolved. Germline V gene data show CDR1 as SGHRS and CDR2 as YFSETQ. This CDR3 is 15 amino acids long. Trimming shortened V by 3 bases and J by 8 bases, and 17 bases separated the two germline ends. CDR3 sequence (DNA): TGCGCCAGCAGCTCGCAGATCGGGTTGGGAGAAAAACTGTTTTTT. Protein sequence: CASSSQIGLGEKLFF.

A few counts support this clonotype. V is TRBV12-3 or TRBV12-4 and J is TRBJ2-1; D is possibly TRBD2 (5 bases). The V end was cut by 6 bases, the J end by 7 bases, with 22 bases between. The CDR3 is 16 amino acids. The CDR3 bases are TGTGCCAGCAGGCCCCAGCCTAGCCTTCCGGCAAATGAGCAGTTCTTC. It specifies CASRPQPSLPANEQFF.

This clonotype was observed a few times. V is TRBV7-9 and J is TRBJ2-3; D unresolved. The V and J ends lost 1 base and 1 base respectively, with 9 bases between them. Germline V lookup: CDR1 SEHNR, CDR2 FQNEAQ (reference sequence). The CDR3 has 15 amino acids. The CDR3 reads CASSLVMMGTDTQYF. The CDR3 DNA sequence: TGTGCCAGCAGCTTAGTGATGATGGGCACAGATACGCAGTATTTT.

The gene calls are TRBV15 and TRBJ1-1; tentative D call: TRBD1 (6 bases). This CDR3 comprises 13 residues. V was shortened by 8 bases and J by 5 bases, with 15 bases between the two germline ends. The germline V gene encodes CDR1 LNHNV and CDR2 YYDKDF (reference sequence). Written as DNA, the CDR3 is TGTGCCACCTCCTCGGACAGACGTACTGAAGCTTTCTTT. The encoded protein is CATSSDRRTEAFF.

V is TRBV20-1 and J is TRBJ2-6; D is possibly TRBD1 (7 bases). Between the trimmed V and J ends, which lost 5 bases and 2 bases, there was a span of 16 bases. This CDR3 has 16 amino acids. The germline V gene encodes CDR1 DFQATT and CDR2 SNEGSKA (reference sequence). CDR3 sequence (DNA): TGCAGTGCTTACGGAGGGGGCGGGACTGGGGCCAACGTCCTGACTTTC. It is translated as CSAYGGGGTGANVLTF.

The chain recombines TRBV5-1 with TRBJ2-1; possibly TRBD1 for D (5 bases). V was trimmed by 1 base and J by 5 bases, leaving 10 bases between them. Germline values: CDR1 SGHRS, CDR2 YFSETQ. The CDR3 length is 14 residues. CDR3 loop: CASSLYRNDNEQFF. The CDR3 bases are TGCGCCAGCAGCTTGTACAGGAATGACAATGAGCAGTTCTTC.

The J gene is TRBJ1-4, the V gene TRBV7-9, with a possible D match to TRBD1 (6 bases). The germline CDR1 and CDR2 sequences are SEHNR and FQNEAQ (reference sequence). The length of the CDR3 is 16 residues. The germline V and J ends were trimmed by 5 bases and 3 bases, with 16 bases remaining between them. The CDR3 spells CASSIQETGANEKLFF. CDR3 in DNA: TGTGCCAGCAGCATACAGGAGACAGGTGCTAATGAAAAACTGTTTTTT.

The chain links TRBV27 to TRBJ2-5; D perhaps matches TRBD2 (7 bases). The CDR3 runs 15 residues. CDR1 and CDR2 from the germline V gene are MNHEY and SMNVEV (reference sequence). Between the trimmed V and J ends, which lost 1 base and 5 bases, there was a span of 14 bases. DNA for the CDR3: TGTGCCAGCAGTTTATATGGGGGGGCCTCGGAGACCCAGTACTTC. Translation gives CASSLYGGASETQYF.

This clonotype was seen repeatedly, ten times or more. CDR3 sequence: CASSQDRGRLVERTEQFF. The CDR3 DNA is TGTGCCAGCAGCCAAGATCGGGGGAGGCTGGTAGAACGAACCGAGCAGTTCTTC. The chain links TRBV4-2 to TRBJ2-1, with D perhaps matching TRBD2 (6 bases). Germline V gene data show CDR1 as LGHNA and CDR2 as YNFKEQ. The V and J ends lost 0 bases and 10 bases respectively, with 25 bases between them. The length of the CDR3 is 18 residues.

This clonotype was counted only a few times. This chain connects TRBV5-1 to TRBJ2-4; TRBD1 agrees at 7 bases. The CDR3 consists of 17 residues. The junction had 9 bases not matched to a gene; V was cut back by 3 bases and J by 0 bases. Per the germline V gene, CDR1 is SGHRS and CDR2 is YFSETQ. The DNA of the CDR3 is TGCGCCAGCAGCTCCGACAGGGTCGGGATAGCCAAAAACATTCAGTACTTC. Amino acids: CASSSDRVGIAKNIQYF.

The rearrangement uses TRBV6-1 and TRBJ2-3; maybe TRBD2 (5 bases). Germline assignment: CDR1 MNHNS and CDR2 SASEGT. The CDR3 extends over 12 amino acids. With 6 bases removed from V and 10 bases from J, the gap between germline ends came to 14 bases. CDR3 in DNA: TGTGCCAGCAGCGACTACCATAGCGCGCAGTATTTT. Translation gives CASSDYHSAQYF.

The V gene is TRBV7-8, the J gene TRBJ1-2, with D unclear. The V gene's germline CDR1 is SGHVS and CDR2 FQNEAQ. V was clipped by 5 bases and J by 2 bases, with 18 bases between them. The CDR3 extends over 16 amino acids. The CDR3 coding sequence is TGTGCCAGCAGCCCCGGAGGGCGGAGCGTAAACTATGGCTACACCTTC. Translation gives CASSPGGRSVNYGYTF.

The rearrangement uses TRBV10-1 and TRBJ2-3, with D possibly being TRBD1 or TRBD2 (5 bases each). There are 15 residues in the CDR3. V lost 4 bases and J lost 0, with 11 bases in between. Germline V gene lookup returns CDR1 WNHNN and CDR2 SYGVQD (reference sequence). The CDR3 DNA reads TGCGCCAGCAGTGCTTGCAGGGAGAGCACAGATACGCAGTATTTT. Translation gives CASSACRESTDTQYF.

The rearrangement uses TRBV18 and TRBJ2-4; 7 nucleotides match TRBD1. The V segment lost 3 bases and the J segment 7 bases; nucleotides outside the gene matches: 12. CDR1 is KGHSH and CDR2 is LQKENI in the germline V gene. The CDR3 spans 16 residues. The DNA of the CDR3 is TGTGCCAGCTCACCTTTGACCGACAGGGTGGGCAACATTCAGTACTTC. Its translation: CASSPLTDRVGNIQYF. The full variable domain, in which reference TRBV18 and TRBJ2-4 provide the parts outside the CDR3, is NAGVMQNPRHLVRRRGQEARLRCSPMKGHSHVYWYRQLPEEGLKFMVYLQKENIIDESGMPKERFSAEFPKEGPSILRIQQVVRGDSAAYFCASSPLTDRVGNIQYFGAGTRLSVL.

The chain links TRBV18 to TRBJ1-4; 11 positions agree with TRBD1. CDR3 length: 17 residues. Germline CDR1 KGHSH, CDR2 LQKENI. Trimming removed 3 bases from V and 0 bases from J; junction bases left unmatched: 3. This chain's CDR3 is CASSPRTGGTTNEKLFF. CDR3 DNA sequence: TGTGCCAGCTCACCCAGGACAGGGGGCACAACTAATGAAAAACTGTTTTTT.

This clonotype was seen many times. This chain connects TRBV20-1 to TRBJ2-1; a possible D gene is TRBD2 (5 bases). From germline, CDR1 is DFQATT and CDR2 SNEGSKA (reference sequence). CDR3 length: 13 residues. The V end was cut by 1 base, the J end by 8 bases, with 12 bases between. Here the CDR3 reads CSARGRAWDEQFF. The CDR3 DNA sequence: TGCAGTGCTAGAGGGCGGGCGTGGGATGAGCAGTTCTTC.

This sequence joins TRBV12-3 or TRBV12-4 and TRBJ2-7; D is unclear. This CDR3 is built from 13 residues. V was shortened by 8 bases and J by 5 bases, with 16 bases between the two germline ends. For the CDR3, the DNA is TGTGCCAGCTCCCCCGGGTTCGGTGACGAGCAGTACTTC. Protein product: CASSPGFGDEQYF.

The chain uses TRBV20-1 and TRBJ2-7; tentative D call: TRBD2 (6 bases). The V and J ends lost 0 bases and 2 bases respectively, with 17 bases between them. This CDR3 contains 16 residues. The germline V gene has CDR1 DFQATT and CDR2 SNEGSKA (reference sequence). The CDR3 here is CSARDYWGGAAYEQYF. The CDR3 coding sequence is TGCAGTGCTAGAGATTATTGGGGCGGGGCGGCCTACGAGCAGTACTTC.

CDR3 residues: CASSVVVRGSYNEQFF. The DNA of the CDR3 is TGTGCCAGCAGCGTAGTAGTCCGGGGCTCTTACAATGAGCAGTTCTTC. The chain recombines TRBV9 with TRBJ2-1; perhaps D is TRBD1 or TRBD2 (5 bases each). Between the trimmed V and J ends, which lost 0 bases and 4 bases, there was a span of 14 bases. This CDR3 has 16 amino acids. Germline assignment: CDR1 SGDLS and CDR2 YYNGEE. Filled out from reference TRBV9 and TRBJ2-1, the complete variable domain reads DSGVTQTPKHLITATGQRVTLRCSPRSGDLSVYWYQQSLDQGLQFLIQYYNGEERAKGNILERFSAQQFPDLHSELNLSSLELGDSALYFCASSVVVRGSYNEQFFGPGTRLTVL.

The CDR3 DNA is TGTGCCAGCAGCGTCTCGACAGGGGTCAATGAGCAGTTCTTC. It yields the protein CASSVSTGVNEQFF. This chain uses TRBV9 with TRBJ2-1; the match to TRBD1 covers 8 bases. V dropped 2 bases and J dropped 6; count of bases not matched to a gene: 4. This CDR3 is built from 14 residues. CDR1 is SGDLS and CDR2 is YYNGEE in the germline V gene.

The chain combines TRBV20-1 with TRBJ2-4; weak D call: TRBD1 (5 bases). Germline CDR1 reads DFQATT; CDR2 reads SNEGSKA (reference sequence). The CDR3 is made up of 14 amino acids. The V end was cut by 0 bases, the J end by 7 bases, with 13 bases between. The DNA of the CDR3 is TGCAGTGCTAGAGAGGGCAGGGTCCCCAACATTCAGTACTTC. Translated, it gives CSAREGRVPNIQYF.

This clonotype has a handful of counts. This rearrangement joins TRBV11-1 to TRBJ2-7, with D possibly TRBD2 on 7 matching bases. The ends were cut back, 5 bases at V and 4 bases at J, with 24 bases in the middle. The length of the CDR3 is 17 residues. Germline loops: CDR1 SGHAT, CDR2 FQDESV (reference sequence). CDR3 bases: TGTGCCAGCAGCGCCTTCGTCAGGGCGGGGGCCCCTTACGAGCAGTACTTC. Encoded protein: CASSAFVRAGAPYEQYF.

The V and J genes are TRBV29-1 and TRBJ2-1; D is unresolved. CDR3 length: 15 residues. Germline V lookup: CDR1 SQVTM, CDR2 ANQGSEA. Trimming took off 5 bases at V and 0 bases at J, with 14 bases between the two ends. DNA of the CDR3: TGCAGCGTTTCTGGTGCGGAGAGCTCCTACAATGAGCAGTTCTTC. Its translation is CSVSGAESSYNEQFF.

In its sample, this clonotype was seen many times. The rearrangement uses TRBV7-2 and TRBJ2-5; D uncertain. V lost 1 base and J lost 5, with 8 bases in between. Germline V lookup: CDR1 SGHTA, CDR2 FQGNSA. CDR3 size: 13 residues. The CDR3 nucleotides read TGTGCCAGCAGCTTAGGGTGGGCTGAGACCCAGTACTTC. This codes for CASSLGWAETQYF. Full variable domain (rest looked up from reference TRBV7-2 and TRBJ2-5): GAGVSQSPSNKVTEKGKDVELRCDPISGHTALYWYRQSLGQGLEFLIYFQGNSAPDKSGLPSDRFSAERTGGSVSTLTIQRTQQEDSAVYLCASSLGWAETQYFGPGTRLLVL.

This clonotype was picked up a small number of times. The CDR3 region is CATSRDLEYNSPLHF. In DNA form, the CDR3 reads TGTGCCACCAGCAGAGATCTGGAGTATAATTCACCCCTCCACTTT. The chain employs TRBV15 and TRBJ1-6; D ambiguous. The ends were cut back, 0 bases at V and 4 bases at J, with 7 bases in the middle. The germline V gene encodes CDR1 LNHNV and CDR2 YYDKDF (reference sequence). This CDR3 contains 15 residues.